These T cell receptor beta chains were read from a single sample in a study of patients and donors after allogeneic stem cell transplantation. One entry per CDR3 protein results from TCRdb running MiXCR on the RT-PCR reads. Among about a million distinct CDR3 sequences listed, more than 15% were seen once. Sequencing input: blood, either unsorted or a sorted T cell fraction (not recorded which). The receptors originated from a human donor who was either an allogeneic HSCT recipient or a stem cell or donor lymphocyte infusion donor (not recorded which). It is not recorded whose cells these are; they may come from a transplant donor. The CDR3 runs from the conserved cysteine through the conserved F or W. The D gene is left open where the match is weak. The size of a clone is reported for some rows only, either as once, few or many, or as a class for expanded clones.

J gene | clone size | D gene | V gene | CDR3 protein | CDR3 DNA
TRBJ2-2 | few | - | TRBV29-1 | CSVQRGATGELFF | TGCAGCGTTCAAAGGGGAGCGACCGGGGAGCTGTTTTTT
TRBJ1-4 | few | - | TRBV14 | CASSQARPSTNEKLFF | TGTGCCAGCAGCCAAGCCAGGCCTTCAACTAATGAAAAACTGTTTTTT
TRBJ2-1 | few | TRBD2 | TRBV20-1 | CSARVAGAVMYNEQFF | TGCAGTGCTAGAGTAGCGGGAGCCGTTATGTACAATGAGCAGTTCTTC
TRBJ1-2 | few | TRBD1 | TRBV7-2 | CASSLARTGTTYGYTF | TGTGCCAGCAGCTTAGCGCGGACAGGGACTACCTATGGCTACACCTTC
TRBJ1-5 | - | - | TRBV25-1 | CASSDQGVQPQHF | TGTGCCAGCAGTGATCAGGGAGTTCAGCCCCAGCATTTT
TRBJ2-5 | many | - | TRBV12-3/TRBV12-4 | CASSLIMGETQYF | TGTGCCAGCAGTTTGATCATGGGGGAGACCCAGTACTTC
TRBJ1-2 | few | - | TRBV29-1 | CSVEEGVNYGYTF | TGCAGCGTTGAAGAAGGAGTGAACTATGGCTACACCTTC
TRBJ1-2 | few | - | TRBV6-5 | CASSYSTGISGYTF | TGTGCCAGCAGTTACTCGACCGGGATTAGTGGCTACACCTTC
TRBJ2-3 | - | TRBD2 | TRBV5-1 | CASSLGGAGVKDTQYF | TGCGCCAGCAGCTTGGGGGGAGCGGGAGTAAAAGATACGCAGTATTTT
TRBJ2-3 | few | - | TRBV6-5 | CASSYLGQTDTQYF | TGTGCCAGCAGTTACCTTGGACAAACTGATACGCAGTATTTT
TRBJ1-1 | few | - | TRBV12-5 | CASGLSHTEAFF | TGTGCTAGTGGTTTGTCTCACACTGAAGCTTTCTTT
TRBJ2-7 | - | - | TRBV6-1 | CASSPSQNYEQYF | TGTGCCAGCAGCCCGTCACAAAACTACGAGCAGTACTTC
TRBJ1-1 | many | - | TRBV5-6 | CASSLVGIGTEAFF | TGTGCCAGCAGCTTGGTAGGGATTGGCACTGAAGCTTTCTTT
TRBJ2-7 | - | - | TRBV27 | CASKPPRVVGQTYEQYF | TGTGCCAGCAAGCCCCCCCGGGTCGTCGGACAAACCTACGAGCAGTACTTC
TRBJ1-2 | few | TRBD1 | TRBV5-6 | CASSLAGTGFYGYTF | TGTGCCAGCAGCTTGGCAGGGACAGGGTTTTATGGCTACACCTTC
TRBJ2-7 | few | TRBD2 | TRBV15 | CATSRPSWLADSYEQYF | TGTGCCACCAGCAGACCATCCTGGCTAGCGGATTCCTACGAGCAGTACTTC
TRBJ2-1 | - | - | TRBV5-1 | CASSLLVLAGTANEQFF | TGCGCCAGCAGCTTGTTAGTTCTGGCGGGAACAGCCAATGAGCAGTTCTTC
TRBJ2-7 | few | TRBD1 | TRBV5-1 | CASSSNRGREQYF | TGCGCCAGCAGCTCTAACAGGGGGCGGGAGCAGTACTTC
TRBJ1-1 | - | TRBD1 | TRBV6-2/TRBV6-3 | CATVGQGTEAFF | TGTGCCACCGTCGGACAGGGGACTGAAGCTTTCTTT
TRBJ2-3 | few | TRBD1 | TRBV12-3/TRBV12-4 | CASSPDRGRSTDTQYF | TGTGCCAGCAGCCCAGACAGGGGACGAAGCACAGATACGCAGTATTTT
TRBJ1-2 | - | TRBD1 | TRBV20-1 | CSASDRQGLKANYGYTF | TGCAGTGCTAGTGACCGACAGGGTTTGAAAGCTAACTATGGCTACACCTTC
TRBJ2-7 | - | - | TRBV20-1 | CSATDSTYEQYF | TGCAGTGCCACTGACAGCACCTACGAGCAGTACTTC
TRBJ2-5 | few | TRBD2 | TRBV24-1 | CATSEHGLAGIETQYF | TGTGCCACCAGTGAACACGGACTAGCGGGGATAGAGACCCAGTACTTC
TRBJ2-5 | few | TRBD2 | TRBV4-1 | CASSQGLAGPLQETQYF | TGCGCCAGCAGCCAGGGACTAGCGGGACCCCTGCAAGAGACCCAGTACTTC
TRBJ1-5 | few | - | TRBV19 | CASSREGNQPQHF | TGTGCCAGTAGTAGAGAGGGCAATCAGCCCCAGCATTTT
TRBJ2-7 | - | TRBD2 | TRBV12-3/TRBV12-4 | CASSLLSPGLAGMYEQYF | TGTGCCAGCAGTTTACTCTCACCGGGACTAGCGGGAATGTACGAGCAGTACTTC
TRBJ2-5 | - | TRBD1 | TRBV6-1 | CASTSGNRGRLETQYF | TGTGCCAGCACTAGTGGTAACAGGGGGCGTTTGGAGACCCAGTACTTC
TRBJ2-5 | - | - | TRBV6-2/TRBV6-3 | CASRTTGETQYF | TGTGCCAGCCGGACAACCGGAGAGACCCAGTACTTC
TRBJ2-3 | - | TRBD2 | TRBV5-1 | CASMGVAGGPTDTQYF | TGCGCCAGCATGGGAGTAGCGGGGGGGCCCACAGATACGCAGTATTTT
TRBJ2-7 | - | TRBD1 | TRBV12-3/TRBV12-4 | CASSRQGLSYEQYF | TGTGCCAGCAGTAGACAGGGGCTCTCCTACGAGCAGTACTTC
TRBJ2-7 | few | - | TRBV20-1 | CSAPSVAVTYEQYF | TGCAGTGCCCCATCAGTAGCGGTAACCTACGAGCAGTACTTC
TRBJ1-2 | - | - | TRBV9 | CASSVQERGLYGYTF | TGTGCCAGCAGCGTTCAGGAACGGGGCCTCTATGGCTACACCTTC
TRBJ2-3 | few | - | TRBV5-1 | CASSFTGYTDTQYF | TGCGCCAGCAGCTTCACGGGCTACACAGATACGCAGTATTTT
TRBJ1-1 | - | - | TRBV6-2/TRBV6-3 | CASSYGIRSTEAFF | TGTGCCAGCAGTTACGGCATCCGGAGTACTGAAGCTTTCTTT
TRBJ1-1 | few | TRBD1 | TRBV29-1 | CSVEDRDRAGTEAFF | TGCAGCGTTGAAGATCGGGACAGGGCCGGCACTGAAGCTTTCTTT
TRBJ2-7 | - | - | TRBV4-1 | CASSQAENYEQYF | TGCGCCAGCAGCCAAGCGGAGAACTACGAGCAGTACTTC
TRBJ2-7 | few | TRBD1 | TRBV12-3/TRBV12-4 | CASSFTGAYPGEQYF | TGTGCCAGCAGTTTTACAGGGGCCTACCCGGGAGAGCAGTACTTC
TRBJ2-3 | - | - | TRBV5-1 | CASSLAVKLARDTQYF | TGCGCCAGCAGCTTGGCCGTCAAGTTGGCGAGGGATACGCAGTATTTT
TRBJ2-2 | many | - | TRBV6-5 | CASTYLGRITGELFF | TGTGCCAGCACTTACCTCGGACGGATCACCGGGGAGCTGTTTTTT
TRBJ1-1 | - | - | TRBV5-1 | CASTNGAVNTEAFF | TGCGCCAGCACCAACGGAGCGGTGAACACTGAAGCTTTCTTT
TRBJ2-1 | - | - | TRBV7-6 | CASSLAGGHRFF | TGTGCCAGCAGCTTAGCCGGGGGGCATCGGTTCTTC
TRBJ2-1 | many | - | TRBV29-1 | CSVDSSGSSYNEQFF | TGCAGCGTTGATTCCTCCGGAAGCTCCTACAATGAGCAGTTCTTC
TRBJ2-7 | - | - | TRBV7-6 | CASSLVGGNSYEQYF | TGTGCCAGCAGCTTAGTAGGGGGAAACTCCTACGAGCAGTACTTC
TRBJ1-1 | - | - | TRBV27 | CASSLSATTDAFF | TGTGCCAGCAGTTTATCGGCGACGACGGACGCTTTCTTT
TRBJ1-2 | - | - | TRBV27 | CASSPQGPTSGYTF | TGTGCCAGCAGTCCTCAGGGCCCTACTAGTGGCTACACCTTC
TRBJ2-2 | once | - | TRBV3-1 | CASSQWTHTGELFF | TGTGCCAGCAGCCAATGGACCCACACCGGGGAGCTGTTTTTT
TRBJ2-3 | - | TRBD2 | TRBV20-1 | CSANRGLAGGDTQYF | TGCAGTGCTAACCGGGGACTAGCGGGAGGGGATACGCAGTATTTT
TRBJ2-5 | many | - | TRBV29-1 | CSAADMSETQYF | TGCAGCGCAGCTGACATGTCTGAGACCCAGTACTTC
TRBJ1-1 | few | - | TRBV7-2 | CASSSNRALAEAFF | TGTGCCAGCAGTTCCAACAGAGCCCTGGCTGAAGCTTTCTTT
TRBJ2-7 | many | - | TRBV4-3 | CASSQGSLGDYEQYF | TGCGCCAGCAGCCAGGGTTCCCTCGGGGACTACGAGCAGTACTTC